Detailed here is one T cell receptor beta chain. Germline assignment: CDR1 SQVTM and CDR2 ANQGSEA. The CDR3 is 12 amino acids. Trimming stripped 4 bases from V and 1 base from J, with 7 bases between. The repertoire was sequenced with immunoSEQ multiplex PCR; TCRdb's copy has only in-frame clones and lacks some. Of some 87,000 clones in the sample, roughly 84% were seen once. This entry comes from a study of glioma-infiltrating T cells after dendritic cell vaccination. Overall study: Treatment, given 2003 to 2012, was autologous tumor lysate-pulsed dendritic cell vaccination.

The sample in question was blood, obtained before dendritic cell vaccination. The V gene is TRBV29-1, the J gene TRBJ1-1, with D unclear. The receptor comes from a human donor with glioblastoma. The CDR3 is CSVGGGNTEAFF. The CDR3 nucleotides are TGCAGCGTTGGGGGAGGGAACACTGAAGCTTTCTTT.